Presented here are 14 T cell receptor beta chains from one specimen sequenced in a study of cytomegalovirus exposure and HLA in healthy donors. The PCR contained 60 Vbeta and 13 Jbeta primers. The assay was immunoSEQ multiplex PCR, and TCRdb's table has in-frame clones only and misses some. The table shows some 180,000 clones, with roughly 13% occurring only once. Input material: PBMCs. The receptors stem from a man aged 50 to 59 in good health and CMV-seropositive.

The chain joins TRBV5-1 to TRBJ2-1; 8 positions match TRBD2. J was trimmed by 0 bases and V by 4 bases; bases with no gene match: 3. The CDR3 length is 15 residues. CDR1 and CDR2 from the germline V gene are SGHRS and YFSETQ. Written as DNA, the CDR3 is TGCGCCAGCAGCAAGAGCGGGGGCTCCTACAATGAGCAGTTCTTC. Its protein product is CASSKSGGSYNEQFF.

The V gene is TRBV9, the J gene TRBJ1-2, with TRBD1 matching over 9 bases. Germline V lookup: CDR1 SGDLS, CDR2 YYNGEE. The CDR3 sequence is 13 residues long. The ends lost 0 bases at V and 8 bases at J; junction bases unmatched: 2. CDR3 bases: TGTGCCAGCAGCGTAGGTGACAGGGGGGGCTACACCTTC. Translation gives CASSVGDRGGYTF.

The chain links TRBV6-5 to TRBJ2-1, with 10 positions matching TRBD1. The germline V gene has CDR1 MNHEY and CDR2 SVGAGI. V dropped 6 bases and J dropped 15; count of bases not matched to a gene: 8. The CDR3 is 12 amino acids. In nucleotides, the CDR3 is TGTGCCAGCAGCCCTGGGGGACAGGGGCCGTTCTTC. Amino acid sequence: CASSPGGQGPFF.

The sample holds one count of this clone. The chain joins TRBV9 to TRBJ1-1, with 9 nucleotides matching TRBD1. Germline assignment: CDR1 SGDLS and CDR2 YYNGEE. The CDR3 is 15 amino acids. V gave up 3 bases and J gave up 4 bases; unmatched junction bases: 7. The CDR3 DNA follows: TGTGCCAGCAGCGCCACAGGGGGCCCGCGCACTGAAGCTTTCTTT. Translation: CASSATGGPRTEAFF.

The gene calls are TRBV29-1 and TRBJ2-2, with 9 bases fitting TRBD2. V lost 6 bases and J lost 2; bases outside the gene matches: 7. Germline loops: CDR1 SQVTM, CDR2 ANQGSEA. This CDR3 has 15 amino acids. In DNA form, the CDR3 reads TGCAGCGTCCGCGGGGGGGATCTAAACACCGGGGAGCTGTTTTTT. Translating it yields CSVRGGDLNTGELFF.

A few counts support this clone. The chain carries TRBV2 and TRBJ2-5; 10 positions match TRBD2. Germline V CDR1 and CDR2: SNHLY, FYNNEI. The CDR3 is 16 residues long. V shed 2 bases, J shed 2 bases, and the junction held 5 bases outside the gene matches. The CDR3 nucleotides are TGTGCCAGCAGTGAAACCCCTAGCGGGGGACAAGAGACCCAGTACTTC. Its protein is CASSETPSGGQETQYF.

The V gene is TRBV6-5, the J gene TRBJ1-5; TRBD1 agrees at 8 bases. The J segment lost 3 bases and the V segment lost 6 bases, leaving 7 bases of the junction unmatched. The CDR3 totals 15 residues. CDR1 MNHEY and CDR2 SVGAGI come from the germline V gene. CDR3 sequence reads: CASRRDRSFNQPQHF. The DNA for the CDR3 is TGTGCCAGCAGACGGGACAGGTCCTTCAATCAGCCCCAGCATTTT.

Worth noting for this clone: One end of the junction fails to match germline, which may point to a read error. The chain recombines TRBV5-4 with TRBJ2-2; possible D gene TRBD1, 5 bases. The length of the CDR3 is 16 residues. Germline CDR1 reads SGHNT; CDR2 reads YYREEE (reference sequence). The CDR3 region has the DNA TGTGCCAGCAGCTCCGCCCTCAGGGCGAAGACCGGGGAGCTGTTTTTT. Protein product: CASSSALRAKTGELFF.

The chain recombines TRBV5-1 with TRBJ1-2, with a tentative D call TRBD1 (6 bases). The germline gives CDR1 SGHRS, CDR2 YFSETQ. Trimming shortened V by 3 bases and J by 4 bases, and 13 bases separated the two germline ends. The CDR3 length is 14 residues. This CDR3 is CASSYTGLAYGYTF. CDR3 DNA: TGCGCCAGCAGCTATACAGGGTTGGCCTATGGCTACACCTTC.

This clone came up a few times. The rearrangement joins TRBV6-5 to TRBJ1-4; a possible D gene is TRBD1 (5 bases). This CDR3 spans 15 amino acids. Germline CDR1 and CDR2: MNHEY and SVGAGI. V lost 6 bases and J 8 bases, leaving 19 bases between the germline ends. CDR3: CASSSPGAEGEKLFF. In nucleotides, the CDR3 is TGTGCCAGCAGCTCACCTGGGGCGGAGGGGGAAAAACTGTTTTTT.

The rearrangement joins TRBV10-2 to TRBJ2-2, with TRBD1 matching over 8 bases. After removal of 4 bases from V and 3 bases from J, the junction contained 4 bases not matched to a gene. The germline V gene has CDR1 WSHSY and CDR2 SAAADI. The CDR3 has 15 residues. The CDR3 region is CASSVRQGYTGELFF. Here the CDR3 DNA reads TGCGCCAGCAGTGTAAGACAGGGGTACACCGGGGAGCTGTTTTTT.

The V gene is TRBV9, the J gene TRBJ1-2; no firm D call. The CDR3 totals 13 residues. V shed 0 bases and J shed 8 bases, with 11 bases lying between them. Germline-derived CDR1 and CDR2 are SGDLS and YYNGEE. CDR3 amino acids: CASSVAGGRGYTF. Here the CDR3 DNA reads TGTGCCAGCAGCGTAGCAGGAGGGAGGGGCTACACCTTC.

This CDR3 is CASSFGQGNTGELFF. The DNA for the CDR3 is TGTGCCAGCAGTTTCGGACAGGGGAACACCGGGGAGCTGTTTTTT. This sequence joins TRBV11-2 and TRBJ2-2; TRBD1 aligns across 8 bases. Germline assignment: CDR1 SGHAT and CDR2 FQNNGV. The J segment lost 1 base and the V segment lost 6 bases, leaving 4 bases of the junction unmatched. The CDR3 has 15 amino acids.

The chain couples TRBV9 to TRBJ2-7; 8 positions match TRBD1. Trimming at V came to 0 bases and at J to 7 bases, leaving 6 bases not matched to a gene. Germline V gene sequence: CDR1 SGDLS, CDR2 YYNGEE. The CDR3 is 14 residues long. CDR3 sequence: CASSVETGAREQYF. The CDR3 DNA sequence: TGTGCCAGCAGCGTAGAGACAGGGGCTAGAGAGCAGTACTTC.